The sequence of this TCR beta chain was determined in a study of blood T cell repertoires in COVID-19. Per the original methods: From reference gene primer amplification, estimates of nucleated cell counts were derived. TCRdb's copy holds only in-frame clones and misses some; the assay was immunoSEQ multiplex PCR. For V, J and clone size, that table is used; D and trimming come from the DNA. The sample includes about 340,000 clones, more than 90% seen only once; the top ten take under 20%. The CDR3 runs 14 residues. V shed 3 bases and J shed 6 bases, with 15 bases lying between them. Germline V gene sequence: CDR1 MNHEY, CDR2 SVGEGT. Which cohort a participant joined came from the clinical history participants gave.

The chain is built from TRBV6-2 or TRBV6-3 and TRBJ2-7; D gene ambiguous. The sequenced sample consisted of PBMCs or T cells enriched from blood (not recorded which). This clonotype originated in a woman aged 25 to 39 who had recovered from COVID-19. The CDR3 is CASSYRLRWVEQYF. CDR3 coding DNA: TGTGCCAGCAGTTATCGACTTCGTTGGGTCGAGCAGTACTTC.